A single T cell receptor beta chain is shown here with its context. The antigen is undetermined. This entry belongs to a study of T cell responses to AZD1222 COVID-19 vaccine. The study, taken as a whole, reports: Among spike-specific TCRs, nearly half reportedly target unmutated variant regions. Most donors were white British and more were female, and clonal diversity was possibly underestimated.

Pooled samples include second doses given at about 4 or 12 weeks. Sequencing used immunoSEQ multiplex PCR; TCRdb keeps in-frame clones, though not all of them. This table holds 250,000 to 300,000 clones, 94% found once. The TCR sequence derives from an adult who received the AZD1222 COVID-19 vaccine. The sequenced sample was peripheral blood, obtained 28 days after the second AZD1222 dose.

The CDR3 nucleotides read TGTGCCAGCAGCTTAGCGGGACCAATGAACACTGAAGCTTTCTTT. Translated: CASSLAGPMNTEAFF. This chain joins TRBV7-6 and TRBJ1-1; a possible D gene is TRBD1 (5 bases). Germline V lookup: CDR1 SGHVS, CDR2 FNYEAQ. The CDR3 loop spans 15 amino acids. Trimming left V 0 bases short and J 0 bases short, with 8 bases between.